The 23 T cell receptor beta chains in this list originate from one sample, sequenced in a study of blood T cell repertoires in COVID-19. Sequenced by immunoSEQ multiplex PCR; TCRdb stores in-frame clones only, minus some. Among some 270,000 clones, around nine tenths were seen once, and the ten largest hold about 8.6%. Sequencing was done on a sample of peripheral blood. These receptors originate from a man aged 40-49 years with active or convalescent COVID-19.

The J gene is TRBJ1-3, the V gene TRBV2; 10 nucleotides line up with TRBD1. CDR1 is SNHLY, CDR2 FYNNEI, per germline. The CDR3 length is 14 residues. V was pared by 11 bases and J by 2 bases, with 6 bases of the junction left unmatched. Written as DNA, the CDR3 is TGTGCCGGAGGGACAGGGGTCGCTGGAAACACCATATATTTT. Translated: CAGGTGVAGNTIYF. Full variable domain (remainder filled in from reference TRBV2 and TRBJ1-3): EPEVTQTPSHQVTQMGQEVILRCVPISNHLYFYWYRQILGQKVEFLVSFYNNEISEKSEIFDDQFSVERPDGSNFTLKIRSTKLEDSAMYFCAGGTGVAGNTIYFGEGSWLTVV.

This chain joins TRBV7-9 and TRBJ1-5; the D is unclear. Germline CDR1 and CDR2: SEHNR and FQNEAQ (reference sequence). With 5 bases removed from V and 0 bases from J, the gap between germline ends came to 11 bases. This CDR3 has 15 residues. CDR3 in amino acids: CASSPESYSNQPQHF. Written as DNA, the CDR3 is TGTGCCAGCAGCCCCGAATCCTATAGCAATCAGCCCCAGCATTTT. The full variable domain, its missing parts supplied by reference TRBV7-9 and TRBJ1-5, is DTGVSQNPRHKITKRGQNVTFRCDPISEHNRLYWYRQTLGQGPEFLTYFQNEAQLEKSRLLSDRFSAERPKGSFSTLEIQRTEQGDSAMYLCASSPESYSNQPQHFGDGTRLSIL.

V usage is TRBV5-1 and J usage is TRBJ2-3, with 7 bases matching TRBD2. Germline assignment: CDR1 SGHRS and CDR2 YFSETQ. The CDR3 has 14 amino acids. V lost 3 bases and J lost 6; bases outside the gene matches: 7. CDR3 nucleotides: TGCGCCAGCAGCTCGGGACTATCGCGTGATACGCAGTATTTT. Its translation is CASSSGLSRDTQYF.

The V call is TRBV6-6, the J call TRBJ1-2; tentatively, D is TRBD1 (5 bases). This CDR3 contains 13 residues. The ends were cut back, 6 bases at V and 3 bases at J, with 11 bases in the middle. From germline, CDR1 is MNHNY and CDR2 SVGAGI (reference sequence). DNA of the CDR3: TGTGCCAGCAGCACCGGAGGGGACTATGGCTACACCTTC. Its translation: CASSTGGDYGYTF.

The chain has TRBV28 and TRBJ2-5, with 9 bases identical to TRBD2. The trim removed 4 bases at V and 1 base at J, leaving 19 bases unmatched. Germline V gene lookup returns CDR1 MDHEN and CDR2 SYDVKM. The CDR3 loop spans 20 amino acids. CDR3 protein: CASSWEQLALAGSLQETQYF. CDR3 in DNA: TGTGCCAGCAGTTGGGAACAGCTAGCCCTAGCGGGGAGCCTCCAAGAGACCCAGTACTTC.

The CDR3: CAGTEQPQHF. CDR3 DNA: TGCGCCGGAACAGAGCAGCCCCAGCATTTT. The chain joins TRBV10-1 to TRBJ1-5; D gene unclear. Trimming pared 11 bases from V and 7 bases from J, leaving 9 bases between. The CDR3 is made up of 10 amino acids. Germline V CDR1 and CDR2: WNHNN, SYGVQD (reference sequence).

The chain carries TRBV11-3 and TRBJ2-7; 8 nucleotides align to TRBD1. The germline gives CDR1 SGHNT, CDR2 YENEEA. The ends lost 0 bases at V and 1 base at J; junction bases unmatched: 14. This CDR3 contains 19 residues. The CDR3 DNA follows: TGTGCCAGCAGCTTAGATCGTGGGTCTGACAGGGGAGGATCCTACGAGCAGTACTTC. This translates into CASSLDRGSDRGGSYEQYF.

V is TRBV3-1 (or the pseudogene TRBV3-2) and J is TRBJ2-7, with 10 bases aligning to TRBD1. V gave up 0 bases and J gave up 3 bases; unmatched junction bases: 11. The CDR3 sequence is 18 residues long. Germline CDR1 is LGHDT and CDR2 is YNNKEL (reference sequence). CDR3 sequence (DNA): TGTGCCAGCAGCCAAGATGGTCCATGGACAGGGGGAAACTACGAGCAGTACTTC. Its translation is CASSQDGPWTGGNYEQYF.

V usage is TRBV3-1 (or the pseudogene TRBV3-2) and J usage is TRBJ1-2; D is perhaps TRBD1 (5 bases). The CDR3 has 15 residues. V lost 1 base to trimming and J lost 5 bases, with 14 bases between them. The germline CDR1 and CDR2 sequences are LGHDT and YNNKEL (reference sequence). CDR3 bases: TGTGCCAGCAGCCAAGTGGACACACCGTTGTATGGCTACACCTTC. Translating gives CASSQVDTPLYGYTF.

The chain carries TRBV7-8 and TRBJ1-1, with a tentative D call TRBD1 (5 bases). Trimming took 5 bases from V and 3 from J, leaving 13 bases between them. The CDR3 covers 14 residues. Germline lookup yields CDR1 SGHVS and CDR2 FQNEAQ. The CDR3 nucleotides read TGTGCCAGCAGCCCCGGGGGATCGTACACTGAAGCTTTCTTT. This translates into CASSPGGSYTEAFF. The full variable domain, with the rest looked up from reference TRBV7-8 and TRBJ1-1, is GAGVSQSPRYKVAKRGQDVALRCDPISGHVSLFWYQQALGQGPEFLTYFQNEAQLDKSGLPSDRFFAERPEGSVSTLKIQRTQQEDSAVYLCASSPGGSYTEAFFGQGTRLTVV.

The chain carries TRBV7-2 and TRBJ2-1; D gene unclear. The CDR3 runs 13 residues. Germline-derived CDR1 and CDR2 are SGHTA and FQGNSA. V lost 3 bases and J lost 9, with 12 bases in between. Here the CDR3 DNA reads TGTGCCAGCAGCTTGACGGGTTCGGCTGAGCAGTTCTTC. Its translation is CASSLTGSAEQFF. Full variable domain (rest looked up from reference TRBV7-2 and TRBJ2-1): GAGVSQSPSNKVTEKGKDVELRCDPISGHTALYWYRQSLGQGLEFLIYFQGNSAPDKSGLPSDRFSAERTGGSVSTLTIQRTQQEDSAVYLCASSLTGSAEQFFGPGTRLTVL.

The chain has TRBV28 and TRBJ2-7; D remains ambiguous. V lost 6 bases to trimming and J lost 3 bases, with 12 bases between them. The germline CDR1 and CDR2 sequences are MDHEN and SYDVKM. The CDR3 is made up of 13 amino acids. The CDR3 here is CASRQDSHYEQYF. CDR3 DNA: TGTGCCAGCAGGCAAGACTCCCACTACGAGCAGTACTTC.

The rearrangement links TRBV6-6 to TRBJ1-2; 9 nucleotides agree with TRBD1. V shed 4 bases, J shed 8 bases, and the junction held 14 bases outside the gene matches. CDR1 and CDR2 from the germline V gene are MNHNY and SVGAGI (reference sequence). The CDR3 spans 16 residues. CDR3 loop: CASSLSGTGIKWGYTF. DNA of the CDR3: TGTGCCAGCAGTTTATCCGGGACAGGGATCAAGTGGGGCTACACCTTC.

V and J are TRBV6-5 and TRBJ2-7; 12 nucleotides align to TRBD2. Germline V gene data show CDR1 as MNHEY and CDR2 as SVGAGI. The CDR3 totals 15 residues. The J segment lost 0 bases and the V segment lost 5 bases, leaving 2 bases of the junction unmatched. The CDR3 sequence: CASSQTSGGSYEQYF. The CDR3 region has the DNA TGTGCCAGCAGTCAGACTAGCGGGGGCTCCTACGAGCAGTACTTC.

The V gene is TRBV3-1 (or the pseudogene TRBV3-2), the J gene TRBJ2-5; no clear D. CDR1 is LGHDT and CDR2 is YNNKEL in the germline V gene (reference sequence). Between the trimmed V and J ends, which lost 4 bases and 5 bases, there was a span of 14 bases. The CDR3 has 14 amino acids. CDR3 region: CASSRDRVMETQYF. DNA of the CDR3: TGTGCCAGCAGCCGCGACCGGGTCATGGAGACCCAGTACTTC.

The chain couples TRBV7-2 to TRBJ2-3, with D possibly being TRBD1 (5 bases). CDR1 is SGHTA, CDR2 FQGNSA, per germline. Trimming shortened V by 1 base and J by 4 bases, and 12 bases separated the two germline ends. The CDR3 loop spans 15 amino acids. CDR3: CASSLESGWADTQYF. DNA for the CDR3: TGTGCCAGCAGCTTAGAGTCAGGGTGGGCAGATACGCAGTATTTT.

A few counts support this clone. The chain couples TRBV11-2 to TRBJ2-7; D is unresolved. The germline V and J ends were trimmed by 4 bases and 3 bases, with 7 bases remaining between them. Germline-derived CDR1 and CDR2 are SGHAT and FQNNGV. The CDR3 has 12 residues. The CDR3 sequence: CASSSNSYEQYF. For the CDR3, the DNA is TGTGCCAGCAGCTCCAACAGCTACGAGCAGTACTTC.

This chain uses TRBV3-1 (or the pseudogene TRBV3-2) with TRBJ2-7; maybe TRBD1 (6 bases). Trimming removed 4 bases at V and 0 bases at J, with 10 bases between. Germline CDR1 is LGHDT and CDR2 is YNNKEL (reference sequence). This CDR3 region has 14 residues. CDR3 in amino acids: CASSPSGASYEQYF. Here the CDR3 DNA reads TGTGCCAGCAGCCCATCAGGGGCCTCCTACGAGCAGTACTTC.

This clone was observed a few times. The J gene is TRBJ1-6, the V gene TRBV2; a weak D match, TRBD1 (5 bases). This CDR3 comprises 13 residues. CDR1 and CDR2 from the germline V gene are SNHLY and FYNNEI. V was pared by 3 bases and J by 7 bases, with 7 bases between. The CDR3 sequence: CASSDRANSPLHF. The CDR3 DNA is TGTGCCAGCAGTGACAGGGCCAATTCACCCCTCCACTTT.

The chain uses TRBV6-5 and TRBJ1-5, with D hard to call. The CDR3 loop spans 14 amino acids. Germline V lookup: CDR1 MNHEY, CDR2 SVGAGI. The germline V and J ends were trimmed by 8 bases and 2 bases, with 13 bases remaining between them. The CDR3 loop reads CASQSRSGNQPQHF. The CDR3 nucleotides read TGTGCCAGCCAGTCTAGATCGGGCAATCAGCCCCAGCATTTT.

J is TRBJ1-5 and V is TRBV24-1, with 7 bases lining up with TRBD1. The CDR3 spans 14 residues. Trimming cost V 7 bases and J 4 bases; bases outside gene matches: 6. Germline lookup yields CDR1 KGHDR and CDR2 SFDVKD. The CDR3 nucleotides are TGTGCCACCAGCTCTAGACAGGGAAATCAGCCCCAGCATTTT. It specifies CATSSRQGNQPQHF.

This clone occurred a few times. The V call is TRBV9, the J call TRBJ1-3; D may be TRBD1 (5 bases). V lost 3 bases to trimming and J lost 0 bases, with 13 bases between them. This CDR3 region has 16 residues. Germline CDR1 SGDLS, CDR2 YYNGEE. The CDR3 nucleotides are TGTGCCAGCAGCGGCACAGGTGTCTCCTCTGGAAACACCATATATTTT. Amino acids: CASSGTGVSSGNTIYF.

The chain has TRBV4-1 and TRBJ1-4; D is ambiguous. There are 15 residues in the CDR3. Between the trimmed V and J ends, which lost 0 bases and 4 bases, there was a span of 9 bases. The germline V gene has CDR1 MGHRA and CDR2 YSYEKL. CDR3 in amino acids: CASSQDTGFNEKLFF. The CDR3 DNA reads TGCGCCAGCAGCCAAGATACGGGATTTAATGAAAAACTGTTTTTT.